The sequence of this TCR beta chain was determined in a study of control samples from healthy donors and cancer patients. Per germline, CDR1 LNHDA and CDR2 SQIVND (reference sequence). V was shortened by 4 bases and J by 5 bases, with 9 bases between the two germline ends. CDR3 length: 13 residues. Libraries were prepared by immunoSEQ multiplex PCR; TCRdb keeps only in-frame clonotypes and omits some of them. Among about 130,000 clones listed, about 94% were seen once. Specimen: PBMCs. This clonotype originated in a man in his fifties or sixties with colorectal cancer. The J gene is TRBJ1-5, the V gene TRBV19; no clear D. CDR3 sequence: CASSNRGYQPQHF. The CDR3 bases are TGTGCCAGTAGTAACAGAGGCTATCAGCCCCAGCATTTT. Based on the CDR3 plus reference TRBV19 and TRBJ1-5, the full variable domain is DGGITQSPKYLFRKEGQNVTLSCEQNLNHDAMYWYRQDPGQGLRLIYYSQIVNDFQKGDIAEGYSVSREKKESFPLTVTSAQKNPTAFYLCASSNRGYQPQHFGDGTRLSIL.